These 22 T cell receptor beta chains came from one sample sequenced in a study of cytomegalovirus exposure and HLA in healthy donors. Primers: 60 Vbeta forward and 13 Jbeta reverse. The table came from immunoSEQ multiplex PCR; TCRdb's copy has only in-frame clones and leaves some out. This sample has more than 90,000 clones, with 65% to 75% found just once. The sequencing input was PBMCs. These receptors originate from a man aged 30 to 45 in good health and CMV-seropositive.

The chain recombines TRBV28 with TRBJ2-3; no reliable D call. CDR3 length: 13 amino acids. V was shortened by 6 bases and J by 6 bases, with 13 bases between the two germline ends. CDR1 is MDHEN, CDR2 SYDVKM, per germline. The CDR3 here is CASRLPGRDTQYF. CDR3 nucleotides: TGTGCCAGCAGACTGCCCGGTCGGGATACGCAGTATTTT.

This clone has a single count. V gene TRBV10-3 combines with J gene TRBJ2-1; TRBD2 matches at 12 bases. Germline values: CDR1 ENHRY, CDR2 SYGVKD. This CDR3 is 16 amino acids long. The J segment lost 4 bases and the V segment lost 5 bases, leaving 6 bases of the junction unmatched. CDR3 nucleotides: TGTGCCATCAGTCCCCGGACTAGCGGGGATTACAATGAGCAGTTCTTC. This translates into CAISPRTSGDYNEQFF.

The J gene is TRBJ1-2, the V gene TRBV28; TRBD1 agrees at 10 bases. This CDR3 comprises 15 residues. Germline CDR1 reads MDHEN; CDR2 reads SYDVKM. V was clipped by 6 bases and J by 3 bases; unmatched bases: 7. CDR3 DNA sequence: TGTGCCAGCAGCTCGACCGGACAGGGGGACTATGGCTACACCTTC. Protein: CASSSTGQGDYGYTF.

Worth noting for this clone: Relative to the germline gene, one junction end is altered; a read error may explain this. This chain connects TRBV6-1 to TRBJ1-2; 8 bases are shared with TRBD1. There are 14 residues in the CDR3. From germline, CDR1 is MNHNS and CDR2 SASEGT. The CDR3 here is CASSVRGPLYGYPF. The CDR3 coding sequence is TGTGCCAGCAGTGTCAGGGGGCCCCTCTATGGCTACCCCTTC.

The genes are TRBV5-4 and TRBJ2-7, with D maybe TRBD1 (6 bases). The germline CDR1 and CDR2 sequences are SGHNT and YYREEE (reference sequence). Trimming took off 4 bases at V and 2 bases at J, with 10 bases between the two ends. The CDR3 covers 13 residues. Here the CDR3 DNA reads TGTGCCAGCAGCCGAGGGACAACCTACGAGCAGTACTTC. Protein product: CASSRGTTYEQYF.

Comment on this clone: The CDR3 ends on some other residue instead of the conserved phenylalanine or tryptophan, so this is likely a read error. The DNA is left out, because the CDR3 cannot be placed on it with certainty; the CDR3 is given as TCRdb lists it. CDR3 region: CASSLAEDRVVLV. The chain is built from TRBV13 and TRBJ1-1; the table's D call, TRBD1, was not checked against the DNA. Germline lookup yields CDR1 PRHDT and CDR2 FYEKMQ (reference sequence). The CDR3 spans 13 residues, counting both ends.

The gene calls are TRBV7-6 and TRBJ2-2, with TRBD1 identical over 12 bases. CDR1 and CDR2 (germline): SGHVS, FNYEAQ. The CDR3 is 17 amino acids. Unmatched junction bases numbered 8, after V lost 4 bases and J lost 5 bases. In DNA form, the CDR3 reads TGTGCCAGCAGCTCCCCGGGACAGGGGGCTCGGACCGGGGAGCTGTTTTTT. It specifies CASSSPGQGARTGELFF. The whole variable domain, remainder taken from reference TRBV7-6 and TRBJ2-2, is GAGVSQSPRYKVTKRGQDVALRCDPISGHVSLYWYRQALGQGPEFLTYFNYEAQQDKSGLPNDRFSAERPEGSISTLTIQRTEQRDSAMYRCASSSPGQGARTGELFFGEGSRLTVL.

This clone was found once. The gene calls are TRBV12-5 and TRBJ1-1; 7 nucleotides line up with TRBD1. This CDR3 is built from 14 residues. CDR1 and CDR2 (germline): LGHNT, FRNRAP. Trimming took 5 bases from V and 3 from J; bases not matched to a gene: 6. CDR3 protein: CASGTPGQDTEAFF. CDR3 nucleotides: TGTGCTAGTGGTACCCCCGGACAGGACACTGAAGCTTTCTTT.

This clone was found a few times. The chain is built from TRBV5-1 and TRBJ2-5; D is uncertain. This CDR3 contains 12 residues. V was pared by 0 bases and J by 5 bases, with 5 bases between. The germline V gene has CDR1 SGHRS and CDR2 YFSETQ. This chain's CDR3 is CASSLGLETQYF. CDR3 nucleotides: TGCGCCAGCAGCTTGGGGCTGGAGACCCAGTACTTC.

The chain combines TRBV5-5 with TRBJ1-4, with D tentatively TRBD1 (6 bases). V was cut by 1 base and J by 6 bases, with 13 bases left in between. This CDR3 spans 15 amino acids. The germline CDR1 and CDR2 sequences are SGHKS and YYEKEE (reference sequence). The CDR3 sequence: CASSLLQDSYEKLFF. CDR3 nucleotide sequence: TGTGCCAGCAGCTTGCTCCAGGACAGTTATGAAAAACTGTTTTTT.

A few counts support this clone. The rearrangement links TRBV5-1 to TRBJ1-2; tentative D call: TRBD1 (6 bases). V dropped 4 bases and J dropped 3 bases, with 13 bases sitting between them. CDR3 length equals 14 residues. Germline CDR1 SGHRS, CDR2 YFSETQ. CDR3 amino acids: CASSRYSGDYGYTF. The CDR3 DNA sequence: TGCGCCAGCAGCCGTTATTCAGGGGACTATGGCTACACCTTC.

Only a few counts were recorded for this clone. This sequence joins TRBV10-3 and TRBJ1-1, with TRBD1 matching over 10 bases. The V and J ends lost 8 bases and 3 bases, in that order; junction bases with no gene match: 6. This CDR3 region has 14 residues. Germline V gene data show CDR1 as ENHRY and CDR2 as SYGVKD. DNA for the CDR3: TGTGCCATCTTGGGACAGGGGAGGGACACTGAAGCTTTCTTT. Encoded protein: CAILGQGRDTEAFF.

The CDR3 here is CASGRGRGNTIYF. Here the CDR3 DNA reads TGTGCCAGCGGACGGGGTAGAGGAAACACCATATATTTT. This chain joins TRBV28 and TRBJ1-3; D ambiguous. V was trimmed by 8 bases and J by 4 bases, leaving 12 bases between them. This CDR3 has 13 amino acids. CDR1 and CDR2 from the germline V gene are MDHEN and SYDVKM.

J is TRBJ1-6 and V is TRBV5-4; D is unclear. This CDR3 region has 16 residues. Germline lookup yields CDR1 SGHNT and CDR2 YYREEE (reference sequence). Trimming removed 4 bases from V and 0 bases from J, with 11 bases in between. The CDR3 sequence: CASSTIQSSYNSPLHF. The CDR3 DNA sequence: TGTGCCAGCAGCACCATACAGAGCTCCTATAATTCACCCCTCCACTTT.

This sequence joins TRBV5-4 and TRBJ2-2, with 7 positions matching TRBD1. The CDR3 runs to 15 residues. Trimming took 2 bases from V and 7 from J; bases not matched to a gene: 8. Germline CDR1 SGHNT, CDR2 YYREEE (reference sequence). DNA for the CDR3: TGTGCCAGCAGCTTAGGGGGCTCGTACAGCGGGGAGCTGTTTTTT. The encoded protein is CASSLGGSYSGELFF. Drawing the rest from reference TRBV5-4 and TRBJ2-2, the complete variable domain is ETGVTQSPTHLIKTRGQQVTLRCSSQSGHNTVSWYQQALGQGPQFIFQYYREEENGRGNFPPRFSGLQFPNYSSELNVNALELDDSALYLCASSLGGSYSGELFFGEGSRLTVL.

The gene calls are TRBV5-1 and TRBJ1-5; tentative D call: TRBD1 (5 bases). From germline, CDR1 is SGHRS and CDR2 YFSETQ. This CDR3 is built from 15 residues. V was cut by 3 bases and J by 3 bases, with 13 bases left in between. The CDR3 nucleotides are TGCGCCAGCAGCTCAGACGGGGGTCCCAATCAGCCCCAGCATTTT. Protein: CASSSDGGPNQPQHF. Full variable domain (remainder filled in from reference TRBV5-1 and TRBJ1-5): KAGVTQTPRYLIKTRGQQVTLSCSPISGHRSVSWYQQTPGQGLQFLFEYFSETQRNKGNFPGRFSGRQFSNSRSEMNVSTLELGDSALYLCASSSDGGPNQPQHFGDGTRLSIL.

V gene TRBV15 combines with J gene TRBJ2-1; 14 nucleotides match TRBD2. In germline, CDR1 is LNHNV, CDR2 YYDKDF (reference sequence). The trim removed 3 bases at V and 9 bases at J, leaving 4 bases unmatched. The CDR3 consists of 15 residues. CDR3 region: CATSRTSGGASEQFF. CDR3 bases: TGTGCCACCAGCAGGACTAGCGGGGGGGCTAGTGAGCAGTTCTTC.

The gene calls are TRBV5-1 and TRBJ2-7; D might be TRBD1 (6 bases). With 7 bases removed from V and 1 base from J, the gap between germline ends came to 9 bases. CDR1 and CDR2 from the germline V gene are SGHRS and YFSETQ. The CDR3 length is 12 residues. Here the CDR3 reads CASAGESYEQYF. The CDR3 DNA follows: TGCGCCAGCGCAGGGGAGTCCTACGAGCAGTACTTC.

The genes are TRBV6-5 and TRBJ2-7; no definite D call. Germline lookup yields CDR1 MNHEY and CDR2 SVGAGI. The length of the CDR3 is 14 residues. The V end lost 0 bases, the J end lost 2 bases, and 8 bases lay between the germline ends. The CDR3 sequence: CASSYSSVAYEQYF. The CDR3 region has the DNA TGTGCCAGCAGTTACTCGTCGGTCGCCTACGAGCAGTACTTC.

This rearrangement joins TRBV7-9 to TRBJ1-1; no reliable D call. In germline, CDR1 is SEHNR, CDR2 FQNEAQ (reference sequence). The CDR3 loop spans 14 amino acids. V shed 5 bases and J shed 4 bases, with 14 bases lying between them. The CDR3 region has the DNA TGTGCCAGCAGCCCCGGCCCAGGTGGCACTGAAGCTTTCTTT. It codes for CASSPGPGGTEAFF.

The chain links TRBV28 to TRBJ2-3; D not certain. CDR3 length: 15 amino acids. Germline CDR1 is MDHEN and CDR2 is SYDVKM. With 5 bases removed from V and 4 bases from J, the gap between germline ends came to 16 bases. The DNA for the CDR3 is TGTGCCAGCAGTCCTTCTTGGCAACGGGCAGATACGCAGTATTTT. It codes for CASSPSWQRADTQYF.

The chain has TRBV27 and TRBJ2-2; 9 nucleotides line up with TRBD1. The CDR3 extends over 16 amino acids. Germline V gene lookup returns CDR1 MNHEY and CDR2 SMNVEV (reference sequence). Trimming removed 6 bases from V and 1 base from J; junction bases left unmatched: 6. Here the CDR3 reads CASRPWTGVNTGELFF. For the CDR3, the DNA is TGTGCCAGCAGGCCCTGGACAGGGGTGAACACCGGGGAGCTGTTTTTT.